The present T cell receptor beta chain was sequenced within a study of blood T cells in healthy people across ages. It was with a sample-barcoded 5' primer and a J-beta primer mix that a second PCR of roughly 7 to 12 cycles was run. Researchers report that a template-switch adaptor with 12 random nucleotides tagged each cDNA molecule. TCRdb re-derived calls from the 5' RACE reads in MiXCR, one entry per CDR3 protein. The sample consists of roughly 500,000 distinct CDR3 sequences, 27% of them appearing once. Only a few counts were recorded for this clonotype. The CDR3 has 12 amino acids. Germline V gene sequence: CDR1 SNHLY, CDR2 FYNNEI. Trimming stripped 5 bases from V and 5 bases from J, with 7 bases between.

The rearrangement uses TRBV2 and TRBJ2-1; D is uncertain. The sequenced material came from blood. This TCR came from a woman in her 70s in good health. The CDR3 loop is CASSFIDNEQFF. As DNA, the CDR3 is TGTGCCAGCAGTTTCATTGACAATGAGCAGTTCTTC. Full variable domain (rest looked up from reference TRBV2 and TRBJ2-1): EPEVTQTPSHQVTQMGQEVILRCVPISNHLYFYWYRQILGQKVEFLVSFYNNEISEKSEIFDDQFSVERPDGSNFTLKIRSTKLEDSAMYFCASSFIDNEQFFGPGTRLTVL.